This T cell receptor beta chain was sequenced during a study of cytomegalovirus exposure and HLA in healthy donors. Broader study findings: Across donors, presence/absence analyses took sequencing depth to be roughly uniform.

To note about this clone: Its target is unknown.

This PCR relied on a set of 60 Vbeta primers and 13 Jbeta primers. Repertoires were generated with immunoSEQ multiplex PCR, while TCRdb's copy carries only in-frame clones and drops some. The sample lists some 110,000 clones, about 78% seen once, with approximately 1.2% in the top ten. This receptor was identified in a man in his thirties or forties in good health and CMV-seronegative. Material: PBMCs.

The CDR3 bases are TGTGCCAGCAGCGTCTTTAGGAGACACGCAGGGGGCGGTGAGACCCAGTACTTC. Its translation: CASSVFRRHAGGGETQYF. The chain joins TRBV7-2 to TRBJ2-5; 8 bases match TRBD1. Germline V CDR1 and CDR2: SGHTA, FQGNSA. V trimming: 5 bases; J trimming: 5 bases; junction bases outside the gene matches: 19. CDR3 length equals 18 residues.